Below, 23 T cell receptor beta chains from the same sample are listed, as sequenced in a study of molecular identifiers for immune sequencing clone quantification. TCRdb re-analysed the PCR reads in MiXCR, keeping a single row per CDR3 protein. Among some 650,000 distinct CDR3 sequences listed, 20% were seen once. Sequenced: naive CD8+ T cells from blood, with Jurkat cell RNA spiked in. The subset here: FACS-sorted CD8+CD4-CCR7+CD45RA+ naive T cells. The origin of the receptors is a human donor in good health. Some libraries in this study had Jurkat cell RNA spiked in.

Ten or more counts support this clonotype. This chain joins TRBV5-5 and TRBJ1-1; 7 bases are shared with TRBD1. CDR3 length: 16 residues. Germline-derived CDR1 and CDR2 are SGHKS and YYEKEE (reference sequence). The ends lost 9 bases at V and 8 bases at J; junction bases unmatched: 22. The CDR3 coding sequence is TGTGCCACGACAGGACAATTCGGACAGGCCGATACGGAAGCTTTCTTT. Its protein product is CATTGQFGQADTEAFF.

To note about this clonotype: A junction end diverges from the germline sequence, so it may reflect a read error. V and J are TRBV24-1 and TRBJ2-2, with a possible D match to TRBD2 (6 bases). The length of the CDR3 is 13 residues. Germline V gene data show CDR1 as KGHDR and CDR2 as SFDVKD. The CDR3 region has the DNA TGTGCCACCAGTGATTGGATGGGCGGGGAGCTGTCTTTT. Translation gives CATSDWMGGELSF.

This clonotype was detected only a few times. This CDR3 is CASSLLQGPYEQYF. The CDR3 nucleotides are TGTGCCAGCAGTTTACTTCAAGGCCCCTACGAGCAGTACTTC. The chain uses TRBV27 and TRBJ2-7; no reliable D call. The CDR3 contains 14 residues. The germline V and J ends were trimmed by 2 bases and 2 bases, with 10 bases remaining between them. Per germline, CDR1 MNHEY and CDR2 SMNVEV (reference sequence).

This clonotype was detected ten times or more. The chain combines TRBV20-1 with TRBJ2-7; 10 bases line up with TRBD2. Per the germline V gene, CDR1 is DFQATT and CDR2 is SNEGSKA (reference sequence). Trimming at V came to 0 bases and at J to 2 bases, leaving 4 bases not matched to a gene. This CDR3 has 15 residues. CDR3 sequence (DNA): TGCAGTGCTAGAGAGGGACTAGCGTATACCTACGAGCAGTACTTC. This translates into CSAREGLAYTYEQYF.

In its sample, this clonotype was seen many times. V usage is TRBV6-2 or TRBV6-3 and J usage is TRBJ2-7; 14 bases agree with TRBD2. CDR3 length: 15 amino acids. Germline V lookup: CDR1 MNHEY, CDR2 SVGEGT. Trimming removed 4 bases from V and 4 bases from J; junction bases left unmatched: 3. CDR3 DNA sequence: TGTGCCAGCAGTTCCGGGACTAGCGGGAGATACGAGCAGTACTTC. This sequence encodes CASSSGTSGRYEQYF.

The sample holds many counts of this clonotype. The chain has TRBV5-4 and TRBJ1-1; no clear D. The CDR3 is 14 amino acids. The germline V gene encodes CDR1 SGHNT and CDR2 YYREEE (reference sequence). V was pared by 1 base and J by 2 bases, with 9 bases between. CDR3 coding DNA: TGTGCCAGCAGCTTGCATGCGGGAAACACTGAAGCTTTCTTT. Protein: CASSLHAGNTEAFF. The full variable domain, rest sourced from reference TRBV5-4 and TRBJ1-1, is ETGVTQSPTHLIKTRGQQVTLRCSSQSGHNTVSWYQQALGQGPQFIFQYYREEENGRGNFPPRFSGLQFPNYSSELNVNALELDDSALYLCASSLHAGNTEAFFGQGTRLTVV.

To note about this clonotype: With a much larger clone just one base away, this may be a read error. V usage is TRBV12-3 or TRBV12-4 and J usage is TRBJ2-5; D gene uncertain. The CDR3 consists of 13 residues. The CDR3 DNA reads as TGTGCCAGCAGTCACTCGTACCAAGAGGCCCAGTACTTC. Translated, it gives CASSHSYQEAQYF.

In this sample, this clonotype turned up many times. The chain carries TRBV6-5 and TRBJ2-7, with 7 bases lining up with TRBD1. The germline V gene encodes CDR1 MNHEY and CDR2 SVGAGI. J lost 3 bases, V lost 8 bases, and 7 bases had no gene match. There are 13 residues in the CDR3. CDR3 loop: CASGPGQNYEQYF. Here the CDR3 DNA reads TGTGCCAGCGGACCGGGACAGAACTACGAGCAGTACTTC.

As for this clonotype: A read error is possible here, since a much larger clone lies one base away. V gene TRBV5-8 combines with J gene TRBJ2-2; D not resolved. The CDR3 is made up of 15 amino acids. Germline CDR1 SGHTS, CDR2 YDEGEE. In nucleotides, the CDR3 is TGCGCCGGCAGCTTCCTACCCGCGAACACCGGGGAGCTGTTTTTT. This encodes CAGSFLPANTGELFF. Drawing the rest from reference TRBV5-8 and TRBJ2-2, the complete variable domain is EAGVTQSPTHLIKTRGQQATLRCSPISGHTSVYWYQQALGLGLQFLLWYDEGEERNRGNFPPRFSGRQFPNYSSELNVNALELEDSALYLCAGSFLPANTGELFFGEGSRLTVL.

This clonotype was observed a few times. The chain couples TRBV12-5 to TRBJ2-1; possibly TRBD2 for D (5 bases). In germline, CDR1 is LGHNT, CDR2 FRNRAP. The V end lost 1 base, the J end lost 7 bases, and 8 bases lay between the germline ends. The length of the CDR3 is 13 residues. CDR3 region: CASGLGGLNEQFF. The CDR3 coding sequence is TGTGCTAGTGGTTTGGGAGGGCTAAATGAGCAGTTCTTC.

This clonotype occurred many times. J is TRBJ2-7 and V is TRBV6-5; D not resolved. The V gene lost 6 bases and the J gene lost 0 bases, with 15 bases spanning the gap. Per germline, CDR1 MNHEY and CDR2 SVGAGI. The CDR3 extends over 15 amino acids. The CDR3 coding sequence is TGTGCCAGCAGGCCCTCGGCTTCAGTCTCCTACGAGCAGTACTTC. This sequence encodes CASRPSASVSYEQYF.

This clonotype has a count of ten or more. V usage is TRBV12-3 or TRBV12-4 and J usage is TRBJ1-1; D is ambiguous. The CDR3 totals 13 residues. V lost 2 bases and J lost 8, with 12 bases in between. Written as DNA, the CDR3 is TGTGCCAGCAGTTTAATCTTCGGTAACGAAGCTTTCTTT. Encoded protein: CASSLIFGNEAFF.

The table lists this clonotype with many counts. The J gene is TRBJ1-6, the V gene TRBV7-9, with TRBD1 identical over 10 bases. The junction had 1 base not matched to a gene; V was cut back by 3 bases and J by 8 bases. Germline loops: CDR1 SEHNR, CDR2 FQNEAQ (reference sequence). The CDR3 extends over 14 amino acids. The CDR3 DNA is TGTGCCAGCAGCTTGGGGACAGGGGATTCACCCCTCCACTTT. It translates to CASSLGTGDSPLHF.

A remark on this clonotype: A read error may be the cause here, since a much bigger clone is one base away. The rearrangement uses TRBV10-3 and TRBJ2-5, with D tentatively TRBD1 (5 bases). The CDR3 covers 15 residues. The germline V gene has CDR1 ENHRY and CDR2 SYGVKD. CDR3 coding DNA: TGTGCCATCAGTGGGGCAGGGTCGGTTTCAGAGACCCGGTACTTC. Its protein product is CAISGAGSVSETRYF.

Many counts were recorded for this clonotype. DNA of the CDR3: TGTGCCAGCAGTTACTCTGACGACTATGGCTACACCTTC. It is translated as CASSYSDDYGYTF. This rearrangement joins TRBV6-5 to TRBJ1-2; D call uncertain. The germline V and J ends were trimmed by 0 bases and 3 bases, with 5 bases remaining between them. CDR3 length equals 13 residues. Germline lookup yields CDR1 MNHEY and CDR2 SVGAGI.

This clonotype was observed at least ten times. The V call is TRBV12-5, the J call TRBJ2-7; TRBD2 aligns across 13 bases. In germline, CDR1 is LGHNT, CDR2 FRNRAP. V trimming: 5 bases; J trimming: 12 bases; junction bases outside the gene matches: 13. CDR3 length: 15 amino acids. In DNA form, the CDR3 reads TGTGCTAGTGGTCCAACGACCCGGACTAGCGGGAGTTGGTACTTC. Its protein product is CASGPTTRTSGSWYF.

Points on this clonotype: One base away lies a much larger clone, so this may be a sequencing read error. This chain connects TRBV6-5 to TRBJ2-7; 7 nucleotides agree with TRBD1. The CDR3 sequence is 15 residues long. V lost 6 bases to trimming and J lost 3 bases; unmatched junction nucleotides: 11. Germline lookup yields CDR1 MNHEY and CDR2 SVGAGI. The chain's CDR3 is CASSLQGTTGYEQYF. CDR3 nucleotides: TGTGCCAGCAGCTTACAGGGGACGACTGGCTACGAGCAGTACTTC.

This clonotype was counted at least ten times. This chain connects TRBV6-5 to TRBJ2-3; D is perhaps TRBD2 (5 bases). The length of the CDR3 is 14 residues. Trimming left V 6 bases short and J 2 bases short, with 12 bases between. CDR1 is MNHEY, CDR2 SVGAGI, per germline. The chain's CDR3 is CASRPRGYTDTQYF. DNA for the CDR3: TGTGCCAGCAGACCGCGAGGGTACACAGATACGCAGTATTTT.

This clonotype occurred many times. This chain uses TRBV10-2 with TRBJ2-2; no firm D call. Between the trimmed V and J ends, which lost 2 bases and 2 bases, there was a span of 9 bases. Germline V gives CDR1 WSHSY, CDR2 SAAADI. This CDR3 comprises 15 residues. The CDR3 DNA sequence: TGCGCCAGCAGTGAGGGCCAGGAAAACACCGGGGAGCTGTTTTTT. The encoded protein is CASSEGQENTGELFF.

This clonotype has a count of ten or more. The chain combines TRBV6-6 with TRBJ2-5; maybe TRBD1 (7 bases). CDR1 is MNHNY and CDR2 is SVGAGI in the germline V gene (reference sequence). Trimming pared 0 bases from V and 5 bases from J, leaving 13 bases between. CDR3 size: 15 residues. CDR3: CASSYSTQGRETQYF. In DNA, the CDR3 is TGTGCCAGCAGTTACTCGACACAGGGGAGGGAGACCCAGTACTTC.

In its sample, this clonotype was seen many times. The chain recombines TRBV6-5 with TRBJ2-3, with TRBD2 matching 13 bases. CDR1 is MNHEY and CDR2 is SVGAGI in the germline V gene. CDR3 length equals 18 residues. J was trimmed by 0 bases and V by 5 bases; bases with no gene match: 8. DNA of the CDR3: TGTGCCAGCAGTCTAAGGCTACTAGCGGGGGGGAGCACAGATACGCAGTATTTT. Protein product: CASSLRLLAGGSTDTQYF.

About this clonotype: It may be a read error: a sequence one base away is much more abundant. The chain has TRBV10-3 and TRBJ1-1; D remains ambiguous. Germline CDR1 is ENHRY and CDR2 is SYGVKD. The CDR3 consists of 15 residues. V lost 5 bases and J lost 2, with 15 bases in between. The CDR3 is CAISSPEWSNTEAFF. In DNA, the CDR3 is TGTGCCATCAGTTCCCCCGAGTGGAGCAACACTGAAGCTTTCTTT.

The chain carries TRBV27 and TRBJ2-3; D perhaps matches TRBD1 (5 bases). The length of the CDR3 is 16 residues. Germline V gene lookup returns CDR1 MNHEY and CDR2 SMNVEV (reference sequence). Trimming took 5 bases from V and 2 from J, leaving 17 bases between them. For the CDR3, the DNA is TGTGCCAGCAGTCCCCCAGGGCCCTTCACCACAGATACGCAGTATTTT. This translates into CASSPPGPFTTDTQYF.